These 2 T cell receptor beta chains were all obtained from the same sample, sequenced in a study of CD8+ T cells in alopecia areata. Extracted RNA was reverse transcribed, and the resulting cDNA served as sequencing template. Produced via immunoSEQ multiplex PCR; TCRdb's table is partial and in-frame only. Counted here are around 190,000 clones, approximately 60% occurring once; the ten biggest clones make up 4% to 6%. The sequenced sample consisted of CD8+ T cells sorted from blood. Every receptor here comes from a human donor in good health.

V usage is TRBV27 and J usage is TRBJ2-1; 12 nucleotides agree with TRBD1. V trimming: 10 bases; J trimming: 8 bases; junction bases outside the gene matches: 12. CDR3 size: 15 residues. From germline, CDR1 is MNHEY and CDR2 SMNVEV (reference sequence). The CDR3 loop reads CATTLGTGGNYEQFF. CDR3 nucleotides: TGTGCCACTACCCTCGGGACAGGGGGCAATTATGAGCAGTTCTTC.

The chain is built from TRBV5-6 and TRBJ2-5; tentatively, D is TRBD1 (6 bases). The CDR3 runs 14 residues. CDR1 SGHDT and CDR2 YYEEEE come from the germline V gene. The germline V and J ends were trimmed by 7 bases and 4 bases, with 17 bases remaining between them. DNA for the CDR3: TGTGCCAGCCACCCCCAAGGGGGTCGAGAGACCCAGTACTTC. Residues: CASHPQGGRETQYF.